This T cell receptor (beta chain) was found in a study of shared clonotypes between healthy human individuals. Overall study context: Per-donor plates numbered three CD4 naive, three CD4 memory, two CD8 naive and one CD8 memory.

Generated by immunoSEQ multiplex PCR, the TCRdb table keeps only in-frame clones and is missing some. The repertoire has roughly 890,000 clones, roughly 92% of them found once; the top ten carry around 24%. Naive CD8 cells were CD45RO-negative, positively selected for CCR7, excluding terminally differentiated effector memory CD45RA+ cells. Sequencing was carried out using naive CD8+ T cells sorted from blood. The TCR comes from a man aged 25-45 years in good health.

The DNA of the CDR3 is TGTGCCAGCAGCTTCCGGGACTTGGGCACAGATACGCAGTATTTT. This gives the protein CASSFRDLGTDTQYF. The chain uses TRBV7-9 and TRBJ2-3; D may be TRBD2 (6 bases). CDR1 and CDR2 (germline): SEHNR, FQNEAQ (reference sequence). The CDR3 runs to 15 residues. The V end lost 3 bases, the J end lost 1 base, and 11 bases lay between the germline ends.